The clone carrying this TCR gamma chain is labeled medium-sized. The data were taken from a study of gamma delta lymphoproliferative disorders and STAT genes. Study-wide background: Each gamma-chain library started from at least 50 ng of genomic DNA, using the LymphoTrack Dx TCRG Assay. Delta-chain libraries followed the EuroClonality-NGS standard operating procedure.

TCRdb re-called the multiplex PCR reads via CATT. The table lists thousands of gamma-chain clones, 7.9% of them singletons. The receptor sequences were amplified from genomic DNA of peripheral blood mononuclear cells. Looked up from germline, CDR1 is VENAVY and CDR2 is YDSYNSRV. V lost 2 bases to trimming and J lost 4 bases; unmatched junction nucleotides: 7. CDR3 size: 15 residues. The chain combines TRGV8 with TRGJP1. TCRdb records no J gene; here it was assigned by comparing the DNA to germline. Material: blood. This TCR came from a human donor in good health. CDR3 coding DNA: TGTGCCACCTGGGATACGAGGAGCACTGGTTGGTTCAAGATATTT. This gives the protein CATWDTRSTGWFKIF.